The clone carrying this T cell receptor beta chain was observed once. Its antigen is not identified. These data originate in a study of cytomegalovirus exposure and HLA in healthy donors. Study-level results: The tendency of first-cohort TCR clusters to co-occur in the 130 or so validation repertoires was identified by a subsequent analysis. Rare sequences made up most TCRs, while some public TCRs were found in many donors. Cytomegalovirus status, reportedly, was diagnosed with high specificity and sensitivity by the classifier.

The V end was cut by 7 bases, the J end by 8 bases, with 17 bases between. The CDR3 totals 14 residues. Germline CDR1 LNHDA, CDR2 SQIVND (reference sequence). Using immunoSEQ multiplex PCR, the repertoire was profiled, and TCRdb retains in-frame clones only, with some absent. The profile shows 200,000 or so clones, 75% to 90% of them singletons. This chain uses TRBV19 with TRBJ1-4, with TRBD1 as a possible D gene (5 bases). Sequenced sample: PBMCs. This TCR came from a man aged 18 to 29 in good health and CMV-seropositive. The CDR3 is CASKMAGRDEKLFF. The CDR3 DNA reads TGTGCCAGTAAGATGGCAGGGCGAGACGAAAAACTGTTTTTT.